Many counts were recorded for the clone carrying this T cell receptor (beta chain). This entry belongs to a study of breast tumors, draining lymph nodes, adjacent tissues. The lymph nodes were axillary draining lymph nodes from breast cancer patients. V was pared by 3 bases and J by 7 bases, with 4 bases between. This CDR3 is built from 12 residues. Germline CDR1 reads MGHRA; CDR2 reads YSYEKL. Each CDR3 protein gets one entry after TCRdb re-called the multiplex PCR reads with MiXCR. The table records about 100,000 distinct CDR3 sequences, 20% to 25% of them present only once. Input material: axillary lymph node tissue. The chain combines TRBV4-1 with TRBJ1-6; no reliable D call. The TCR sequence derives from a female donor with breast cancer. Some clones in this sample may be carry-over from other donors' samples. CDR3: CASSHLNSPLHF. CDR3 sequence (DNA): TGCGCCAGCAGCCACTTAAATTCACCCCTCCACTTT.